This T cell receptor (beta chain) was recovered during a study of cytotoxic CD8 clonotypes in ibrutinib-treated CLL. Study in general: Once patients had received a median about eleven months of treatment, range 6 to 36, response samples were obtained. Sequenced samples delivered averages of around 250,000 productive templates and tens of thousands of productive rearrangements.

This table comes from immunoSEQ multiplex PCR, and its TCRdb copy is limited to in-frame clones, with some not included. The sample records approximately 32,000 clones, around 63% being singletons. CDR1 is MNHEY, CDR2 SVGAGI, per germline. The V gene end was trimmed by 4 bases and the J gene end by 6 bases; junction bases not matched to a gene: 6. CDR3 size: 15 residues. On this clone itself: Its specificity is unknown.

Study observations and caveats: Patients showed higher baseline clonality than age-matched healthy donors, and it tracked circulating CD8+ T-cell counts. Clonality climbed at ibrutinib response, then dropped toward baseline at progression.

This TCR derives from a human donor with chronic lymphocytic leukemia. This material consisted of PBMCs, taken before ibrutinib treatment. The V gene is TRBV6-5, the J gene TRBJ2-1, with 10 bases matching TRBD1. Here the CDR3 DNA reads TGTGCCAGCAGTTTCGACAGGGGGCTAGGCAATGAGCAGTTCTTC. This translates into CASSFDRGLGNEQFF.